Listed below are T cell receptor beta chains from one sample, sequenced in a study of somatic mutations in cytotoxic T cells in rheumatoid arthritis. This table comes from immunoSEQ multiplex PCR, and its TCRdb copy is limited to in-frame clones, with some not included. The sample records about 16,000 clones, roughly 80% being singletons. Specimen: CD8+ T cells sorted from blood. The receptors shown here come from an adult with rheumatoid arthritis. Each CDR3 is given with its conserved first and last residue. D genes are given only for firm matches. Some rows have no size entry. The others give once, few or many, or a class for an expanded clone.

cdr3_nt cdr3_aa v_call d_call j_call clone_size
TGTGCCCAACCGGGGGCAGGCTGCACTGAAGCTTTCTTT CAQPGAGCTEAFF TRBV25-1 - TRBJ1-1 -
TGTGCCAGTAGTATAGACCCCGGATCTGACTATGGCTACACCTTC CASSIDPGSDYGYTF TRBV19 - TRBJ1-2 -
TGTGCCAGCAGCTTCGCGACTAGCGGGGTGTGGGATACGCAGTATTTT CASSFATSGVWDTQYF TRBV5-8 TRBD2 TRBJ2-3 -
TGTGCCAGCAGACGCGAGAGGGTACAAGCCACTGAAGCTTTCTTT CASRRERVQATEAFF TRBV4-2 - TRBJ1-1 -
TGTGCCAGTAGTACCTGGACAGTCGACCTAGCCAAAAACATTCAGTACTTC CASSTWTVDLAKNIQYF TRBV19 - TRBJ2-4 -
TGCGCCAGCAGCCAAGGCTCGGGTGGGAGCAATCAGCCCCAGCATTTT CASSQGSGGSNQPQHF TRBV4-1 - TRBJ1-5 few
TGTGCCACCGTTCATCGGGACAGGTCCTACAATGAGCAGTTCTTC CATVHRDRSYNEQFF TRBV28 TRBD1 TRBJ2-1 once
TGTGCCATCAGTGAGTCTGAACAATCCTATGGCTACACCTTC CAISESEQSYGYTF TRBV10-3 - TRBJ1-2 -
TGTGCCAGCAGCCGATACCAAGGACAGGAGCAGTACTTC CASSRYQGQEQYF TRBV4-2 TRBD1 TRBJ2-5 -
TGTGCCAGCAGTTTACCTCGCACAGCCGCCTACGAGCAGTACTTC CASSLPRTAAYEQYF TRBV28 - TRBJ2-7 -
TGTGCCAGCAGCTGGGACAGGGGCGAAGGGGAGACCCAGTACTTC CASSWDRGEGETQYF TRBV13 TRBD1 TRBJ2-5 -
TGTGCCAGCAGTGAAACGGATAGCAATCAGCCCCAGCATTTT CASSETDSNQPQHF TRBV2 - TRBJ1-5 -
TGTGCCAGCAGTTTAGTGGGGAATAGCAATCAGCCCCAGCATTTT CASSLVGNSNQPQHF TRBV27 - TRBJ1-5 -
TGTGCCAGCAGCCCTCGACAGGGGGCAGCTTGGAACACTGAAGCTTTCTTT CASSPRQGAAWNTEAFF TRBV5-5 TRBD1 TRBJ1-1 few
TGTGCCAGCAGCTTAACAGGGCCCTCTGGGGCCAACGTCCTGACTTTC CASSLTGPSGANVLTF TRBV7-9 - TRBJ2-6 -
TGCGCCAGCAGCCAAGATCTGGCCGCCGAGTGCACCTTC CASSQDLAAECTF TRBV4-1 - TRBJ1-2 -